The 14 T cell receptor beta chains below all came from one sample that was sequenced in a study of blood T cell repertoires in COVID-19. Clones were sequenced by immunoSEQ multiplex PCR, and TCRdb holds only the in-frame ones, with some missing. The sample holds 100,000 to 150,000 clones, around 83% seen once. The source material was peripheral blood. These receptors originate from a man older than 75 with active or convalescent COVID-19.

The V and J genes are TRBV5-6 and TRBJ1-5, with D perhaps matching TRBD1 (6 bases). CDR3 length: 17 residues. From germline, CDR1 is SGHDT and CDR2 YYEEEE. Trimming took 1 base from V and 1 from J, leaving 15 bases between them. CDR3: CASSLFIAGTSNQPQHF. The DNA of the CDR3 is TGTGCCAGCAGCTTGTTTATCGCAGGGACAAGCAATCAGCCCCAGCATTTT. Full variable domain (remainder filled in from reference TRBV5-6 and TRBJ1-5): DAGVTQSPTHLIKTRGQQVTLRCSPKSGHDTVSWYQQALGQGPQFIFQYYEEEERQRGNFPDRFSGHQFPNYSSELNVNALLLGDSALYLCASSLFIAGTSNQPQHFGDGTRLSIL.

The chain carries TRBV10-3 and TRBJ1-2; 12 bases agree with TRBD1. Per the germline V gene, CDR1 is ENHRY and CDR2 is SYGVKD. Unmatched junction bases numbered 11, after V lost 10 bases and J lost 8 bases. The CDR3 length is 14 residues. CDR3 bases: TGTGCCACCATGCCGGGACAGGGGGCGCGAGGCTACACCTTC. Encoded protein: CATMPGQGARGYTF.

This chain joins TRBV4-1 and TRBJ1-3; 9 bases map to TRBD1. CDR1 MGHRA and CDR2 YSYEKL come from the germline V gene. V gave up 0 bases and J gave up 5 bases; unmatched junction bases: 11. The CDR3 has 18 amino acids. The CDR3 sequence is CASSQDALSGTGRNTIYF. CDR3 sequence (DNA): TGCGCCAGCAGCCAAGACGCTCTTTCCGGGACAGGGAGAAACACCATATATTTT.

This clone was seen a few times. This chain links TRBV10-3 with TRBJ2-1, with 8 bases that match TRBD1. Germline CDR1 reads ENHRY; CDR2 reads SYGVKD. The CDR3 spans 17 residues. Trimming at V came to 2 bases and at J to 9 bases, leaving 15 bases not matched to a gene. The CDR3 coding sequence is TGTGCCATCAGTGAGGCCCGCAGGGATCAGGGGGCCAGTGAGCAGTTCTTC. It specifies CAISEARRDQGASEQFF.

The rearrangement links TRBV7-2 to TRBJ1-2; 7 positions match TRBD1. J gave up 4 bases and V 5 bases, and 10 bases lay outside the gene matches. CDR1 is SGHTA, CDR2 FQGNSA, per germline. This CDR3 spans 15 amino acids. CDR3 nucleotide sequence: TGTGCCAGCAGCACCCGACAGGGCCCACTCTATGGCTACACCTTC. This sequence encodes CASSTRQGPLYGYTF.

The chain carries TRBV7-8 and TRBJ1-1; 8 bases agree with TRBD1. V was clipped by 5 bases and J by 1 base; unmatched bases: 6. The CDR3 length is 15 residues. The germline CDR1 and CDR2 sequences are SGHVS and FQNEAQ. CDR3 nucleotide sequence: TGTGCCAGCAGCCTGCGACAGGGGCGGAACACTGAAGCTTTCTTT. Translation gives CASSLRQGRNTEAFF.

The chain carries TRBV19 and TRBJ1-1; D call uncertain. The V gene's germline CDR1 is LNHDA and CDR2 SQIVND (reference sequence). The CDR3 loop spans 12 amino acids. V lost 4 bases and J lost 4, with 7 bases in between. CDR3 sequence reads: CASSTTFTEAFF. Here the CDR3 DNA reads TGTGCCAGTAGTACGACATTCACTGAAGCTTTCTTT.

This clone came up once. The rearrangement uses TRBV11-2 and TRBJ1-2; TRBD1 is a possible D gene (5 bases). CDR3 length equals 13 residues. Trimming removed 0 bases from V and 8 bases from J, with 10 bases in between. CDR1 and CDR2 from the germline V gene are SGHAT and FQNNGV. CDR3 nucleotides: TGTGCCAGCAGCTTAGACCCAGGGAAAGGCTACACCTTC. Its protein product is CASSLDPGKGYTF.

The chain employs TRBV3-1 (or the pseudogene TRBV3-2) and TRBJ2-7; 7 bases map to TRBD1. J was trimmed by 6 bases and V by 4 bases; bases with no gene match: 3. Germline V gene data show CDR1 as LGHDT and CDR2 as YNNKEL (reference sequence). The CDR3 spans 12 residues. The CDR3, as DNA: TGTGCCAGCAGCCCCGCAGGGGGCGAGCAGTACTTC. It codes for CASSPAGGEQYF.

The chain couples TRBV19 to TRBJ2-1, with D perhaps TRBD1 (6 bases). This CDR3 is built from 14 residues. The V end was cut by 5 bases, the J end by 7 bases, with 15 bases between. Germline assignment: CDR1 LNHDA and CDR2 SQIVND (reference sequence). CDR3 in amino acids: CASSSGAGVNEQFF. The CDR3 DNA reads as TGTGCCAGTAGTTCCGGGGCAGGGGTAAATGAGCAGTTCTTC.

The count of this clone is one. The chain has TRBV30 and TRBJ1-1; 8 nucleotides agree with TRBD1. Germline lookup yields CDR1 GTSNPN and CDR2 SVGIG (reference sequence). The CDR3 consists of 15 residues. V trimming: 3 bases; J trimming: 3 bases; junction bases outside the gene matches: 9. The CDR3 is CAWSGLTGEDTEAFF. DNA of the CDR3: TGTGCCTGGAGCGGTTTGACAGGGGAGGACACTGAAGCTTTCTTT. The full variable domain, with the rest looked up from reference TRBV30 and TRBJ1-1, is SQTIHQWPATLVQPVGSPLSLECTVEGTSNPNLYWYRQAAGRGLQLLFYSVGIGQISSEVPQNLSASRPQDRQFILSSKKLLLSDSGFYLCAWSGLTGEDTEAFFGQGTRLTVV.

The chain uses TRBV5-1 and TRBJ1-1; a weak D match, TRBD1 (5 bases). The CDR3 is made up of 14 amino acids. V was pared by 2 bases and J by 2 bases, with 10 bases between. Germline-derived CDR1 and CDR2 are SGHRS and YFSETQ. The CDR3 is CASSFGRANTEAFF. CDR3 DNA: TGCGCCAGCAGCTTCGGCAGGGCAAACACTGAAGCTTTCTTT.

The V and J genes are TRBV27 and TRBJ2-1, with TRBD2 identical over 11 bases. CDR1 and CDR2 from the germline V gene are MNHEY and SMNVEV (reference sequence). This CDR3 is 15 amino acids long. V gave up 1 base and J gave up 8 bases; unmatched junction bases: 4. CDR3 residues: CASSLFSGGVDEQFF. Written as DNA, the CDR3 is TGTGCCAGCAGTTTATTTAGCGGGGGGGTTGATGAGCAGTTCTTC.

This sequence joins TRBV3-1 (or the pseudogene TRBV3-2) and TRBJ2-1; perhaps TRBD1 as D (5 bases). Between the trimmed V and J ends, which lost 4 bases and 1 base, there was a span of 14 bases. From germline, CDR1 is LGHDT and CDR2 YNNKEL (reference sequence). This CDR3 comprises 16 residues. In DNA form, the CDR3 reads TGTGCCAGCAGCCGTGGGTTGCAGGGTTCCTACAATGAGCAGTTCTTC. Protein: CASSRGLQGSYNEQFF.